This record covers a single T cell receptor (beta chain). The data are from a study of radiation and T cells in renal cell carcinoma. Documented time point: blood 2 weeks post-SBRT. This sample's treatment: 15 Gy SBRT to primary tumor, nephrectomy 4 weeks later. Trimming took 5 bases from V and 4 from J, leaving 11 bases between them. CDR3 size: 13 residues. Germline V gene sequence: CDR1 SGHTA, CDR2 FQGNSA. Using immunoSEQ multiplex PCR, the repertoire was profiled, and TCRdb retains in-frame clones only, with some absent. The data hold roughly 120,000 clones, with 80% to 90% observed a single time. The chain has TRBV7-2 and TRBJ1-2; tentatively, D is TRBD1 (6 bases). This TCR derives from a woman aged 55 to 70 with renal cell carcinoma. The sequencing used blood, collected from a patient whose treatment included radiotherapy and nephrectomy. CDR3 sequence: CASSPQQGYGYTF. The DNA for the CDR3 is TGTGCCAGCAGCCCTCAACAGGGCTATGGCTACACCTTC.